Given below is one T cell receptor (beta chain) in context. The library was built from roughly 400 ng RNA with molecular barcoded adaptors for alpha/delta and beta/gamma chains. TCRdb used MiXCR to reprocess the reads, holding one entry per CDR3 protein. The sample carries about 62,000 distinct CDR3 sequences, around 20% recorded once. The sample belongs to a study of read filtering for tumor transcriptome and immune sequencing. Deletions cut 0 bases from V and 4 bases from J, with 6 bases between. Germline loops: CDR1 SGHDN, CDR2 FVKESK. CDR3 length equals 13 residues. The V call is TRBV14, the J call TRBJ2-5; no firm D call. The source is a donor at least 40 years old with multiple myeloma. Sequencing was carried out using a population of CD138-negative cells sorted from bone marrow. The CDR3 protein is CASSQDMGETQYF. Here the CDR3 DNA reads TGTGCCAGCAGCCAAGACATGGGAGAGACCCAGTACTTC.